This TCR beta chain was documented in a study of CD8+CD57+ T cells in acquired aplastic anemia. In the study overall: Recorded DNA amounts for sorted CD4+ and CD8+ cells had an average of approximately 2.9 ug. General study results and limits: Comparison of patients with controls identified around 28 shared CD8+ CDR3 sequences.

Details on this clonotype: Antigen specificity is unknown.

CDR3 and TCR beta VDJ profiling relied on a genomic DNA template. TCRdb ran MiXCR on the reads and lists one entry per CDR3 protein. The sample comprises around 200,000 distinct CDR3 sequences, about half of which are singletons, and 1.8% rests with the top ten. J lost 5 bases, V lost 5 bases, and 11 bases had no gene match. Germline CDR1 is DFQATT and CDR2 is SNEGSKA (reference sequence). The CDR3 totals 15 residues. By flow cytometry, patients selected for sequencing had shown an expansion of CD8+CD57+ cells. At the time of blood sampling, patients had not yet received any therapy. The chain employs TRBV20-1 and TRBJ2-3, with TRBD2 matching 9 bases. The sequencing input was sorted CD4+, CD8+, or CD8+CD57+ T cells (not recorded which) from PBMCs. This receptor was taken from a human donor with aplastic anemia. The DNA for the CDR3 is TGCAGTGCTCCCAGACTTGCGGGGGGGGTAGATACGCAGTATTTT. Translating it yields CSAPRLAGGVDTQYF.